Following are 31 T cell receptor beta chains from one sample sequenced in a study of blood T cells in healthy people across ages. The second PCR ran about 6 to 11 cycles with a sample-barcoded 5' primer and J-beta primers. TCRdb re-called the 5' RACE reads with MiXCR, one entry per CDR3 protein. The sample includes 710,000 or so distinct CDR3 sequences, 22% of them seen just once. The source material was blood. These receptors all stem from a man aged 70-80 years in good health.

CDR3 nucleotide sequence: TGTGCCAGCAGCCCGAGCGATCACTCCTACAATGAGCAGTTCTTC. Amino acids: CASSPSDHSYNEQFF. The chain is built from TRBV7-7 and TRBJ2-1; D gene unclear. The CDR3 consists of 15 residues. Trimming removed 5 bases at V and 0 bases at J, with 11 bases between. CDR1 and CDR2 (germline): SSHAT, FNYEAQ (reference sequence).

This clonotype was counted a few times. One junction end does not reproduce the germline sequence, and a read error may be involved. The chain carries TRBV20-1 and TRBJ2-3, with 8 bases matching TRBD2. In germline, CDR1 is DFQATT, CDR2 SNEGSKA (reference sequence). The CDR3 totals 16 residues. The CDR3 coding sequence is TGCAGTTCTAGAGTCGTCGGACTAGCTCAGAGAGATACGCAGTATTTT. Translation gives CSSRVVGLAQRDTQYF.

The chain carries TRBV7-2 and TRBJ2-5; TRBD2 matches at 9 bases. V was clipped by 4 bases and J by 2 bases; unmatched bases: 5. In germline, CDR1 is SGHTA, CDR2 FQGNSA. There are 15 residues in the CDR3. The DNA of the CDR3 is TGTGCCAGCAGCTACCAGCGGGGGGCACAAGAGACCCAGTACTTC. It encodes CASSYQRGAQETQYF. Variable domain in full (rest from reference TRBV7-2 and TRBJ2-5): GAGVSQSPSNKVTEKGKDVELRCDPISGHTALYWYRQSLGQGLEFLIYFQGNSAPDKSGLPSDRFSAERTGGSVSTLTIQRTQQEDSAVYLCASSYQRGAQETQYFGPGTRLLVL.

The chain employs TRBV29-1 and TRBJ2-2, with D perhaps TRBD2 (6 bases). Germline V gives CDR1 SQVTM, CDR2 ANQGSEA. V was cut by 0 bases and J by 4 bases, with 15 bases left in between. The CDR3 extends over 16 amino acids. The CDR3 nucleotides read TGCAGCGTTGAAGATGGCGGGATCGGTTTCACCGGGGAGCTGTTTTTT. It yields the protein CSVEDGGIGFTGELFF.

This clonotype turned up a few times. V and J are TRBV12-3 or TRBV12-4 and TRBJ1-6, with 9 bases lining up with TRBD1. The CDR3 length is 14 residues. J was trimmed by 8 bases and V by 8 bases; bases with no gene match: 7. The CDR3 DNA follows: TGTGCCAGCCGGCTGACAGGGGGTGATTCACCCCTCCACTTT. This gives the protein CASRLTGGDSPLHF.

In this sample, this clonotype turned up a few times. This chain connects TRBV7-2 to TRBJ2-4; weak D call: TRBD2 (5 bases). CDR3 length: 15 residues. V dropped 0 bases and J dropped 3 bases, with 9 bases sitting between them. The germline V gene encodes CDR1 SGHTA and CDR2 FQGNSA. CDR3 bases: TGTGCCAGCAGCTTAGCGTGGGGAGTCAAAAACATTCAGTACTTC. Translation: CASSLAWGVKNIQYF.

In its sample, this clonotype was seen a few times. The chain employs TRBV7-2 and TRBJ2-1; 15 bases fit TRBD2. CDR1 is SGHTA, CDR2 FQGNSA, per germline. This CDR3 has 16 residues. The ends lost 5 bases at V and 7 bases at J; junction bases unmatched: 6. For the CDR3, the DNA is TGTGCCAGCAGCCGTACCGGGACTAGCGGGGGGAATGAGCAGTTCTTC. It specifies CASSRTGTSGGNEQFF.

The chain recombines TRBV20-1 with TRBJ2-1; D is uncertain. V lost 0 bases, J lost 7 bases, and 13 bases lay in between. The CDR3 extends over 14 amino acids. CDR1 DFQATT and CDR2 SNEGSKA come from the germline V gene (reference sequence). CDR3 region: CSARDLRFLNEQFF. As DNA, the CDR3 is TGCAGTGCTAGAGATCTAAGATTTTTGAATGAGCAGTTCTTC.

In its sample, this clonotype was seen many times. In DNA, the CDR3 is TGTGCCACCGCCACCGTGGCAGATACGCAGTATTTT. Encoded protein: CATATVADTQYF. The chain joins TRBV6-2 or TRBV6-3 to TRBJ2-3; D is ambiguous. V was clipped by 10 bases and J by 4 bases, with 12 bases between them. The CDR3 totals 12 residues. Germline CDR1 MNHEY, CDR2 SVGEGT.

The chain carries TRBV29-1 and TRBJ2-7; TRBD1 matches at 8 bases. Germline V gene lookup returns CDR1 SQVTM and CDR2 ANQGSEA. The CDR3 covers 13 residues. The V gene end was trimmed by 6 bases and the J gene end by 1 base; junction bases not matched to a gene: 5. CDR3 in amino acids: CSVDRGVSYEQYF. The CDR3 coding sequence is TGCAGCGTAGACAGGGGAGTATCCTACGAGCAGTACTTC.

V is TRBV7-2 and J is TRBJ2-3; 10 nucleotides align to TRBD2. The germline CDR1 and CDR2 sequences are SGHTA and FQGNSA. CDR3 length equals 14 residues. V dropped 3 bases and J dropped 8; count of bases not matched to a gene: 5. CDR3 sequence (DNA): TGTGCCAGCAGCTTGGACCCTAGCGGGGGTACGCAGTATTTT. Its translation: CASSLDPSGGTQYF.

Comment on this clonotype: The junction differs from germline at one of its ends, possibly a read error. CDR3 in amino acids: CATSDPPQANQEAQYF. The CDR3 DNA reads TGTGCCACCAGTGATCCCCCCCAGGCGAATCAAGAGGCCCAGTACTTC. The V gene is TRBV24-1, the J gene TRBJ2-5; D gene ambiguous. Germline assignment: CDR1 KGHDR and CDR2 SFDVKD. This CDR3 is built from 16 residues.

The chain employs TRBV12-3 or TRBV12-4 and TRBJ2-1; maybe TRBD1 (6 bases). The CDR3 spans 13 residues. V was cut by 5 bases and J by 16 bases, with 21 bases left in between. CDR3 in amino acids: CASSPAHRAIKFF. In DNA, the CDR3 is TGTGCCAGCAGTCCCGCGCACAGGGCAATCAAATTCTTC.

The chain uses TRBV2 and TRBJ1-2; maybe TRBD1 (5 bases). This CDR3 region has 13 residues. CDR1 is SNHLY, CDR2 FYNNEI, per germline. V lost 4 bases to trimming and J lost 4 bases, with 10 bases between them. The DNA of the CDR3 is TGTGCCAGCAGTGTTCTTACAGGCTATGGCTACACCTTC. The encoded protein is CASSVLTGYGYTF.

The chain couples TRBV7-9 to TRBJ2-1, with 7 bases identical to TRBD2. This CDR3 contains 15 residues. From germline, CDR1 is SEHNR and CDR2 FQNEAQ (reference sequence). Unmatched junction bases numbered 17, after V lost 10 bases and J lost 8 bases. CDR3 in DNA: TGTGCCACCCCCCACGCAGGCGGGAGTGAAGATGAGCAGTTCTTC. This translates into CATPHAGGSEDEQFF.

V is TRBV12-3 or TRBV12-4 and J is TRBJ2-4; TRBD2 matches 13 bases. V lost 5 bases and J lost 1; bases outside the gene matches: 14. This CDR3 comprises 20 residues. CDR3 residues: CASSNKLAGGRFDAKNIQYF. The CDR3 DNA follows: TGTGCCAGCAGTAACAAACTAGCGGGAGGGCGGTTTGACGCCAAAAACATTCAGTACTTC.

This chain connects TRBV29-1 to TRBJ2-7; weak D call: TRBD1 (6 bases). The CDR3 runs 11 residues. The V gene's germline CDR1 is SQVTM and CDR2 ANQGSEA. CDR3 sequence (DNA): TGCAGCGGGGGACAAAGCTACGAGCCGTACGTC. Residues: CSGGQSYEPYV.

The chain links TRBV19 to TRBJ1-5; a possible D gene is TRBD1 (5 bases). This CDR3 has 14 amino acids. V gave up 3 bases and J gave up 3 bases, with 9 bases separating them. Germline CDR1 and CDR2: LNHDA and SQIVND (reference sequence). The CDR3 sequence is CASSILGPNQPQHF. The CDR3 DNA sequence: TGTGCCAGTAGTATTTTGGGGCCCAATCAGCCCCAGCATTTT.

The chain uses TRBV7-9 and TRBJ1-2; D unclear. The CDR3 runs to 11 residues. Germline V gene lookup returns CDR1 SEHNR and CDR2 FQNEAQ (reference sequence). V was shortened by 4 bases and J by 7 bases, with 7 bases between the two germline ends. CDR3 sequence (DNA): TGTGCCAGCAGCTCAGTGGGTGGCTACACCTTC. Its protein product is CASSSVGGYTF.

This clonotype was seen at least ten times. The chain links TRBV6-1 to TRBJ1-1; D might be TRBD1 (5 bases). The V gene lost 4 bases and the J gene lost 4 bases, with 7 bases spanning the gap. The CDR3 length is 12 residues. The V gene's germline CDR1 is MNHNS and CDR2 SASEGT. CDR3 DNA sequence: TGTGCCAGCAGTGGAGACAGCACTGAAGCTTTCTTT. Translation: CASSGDSTEAFF.

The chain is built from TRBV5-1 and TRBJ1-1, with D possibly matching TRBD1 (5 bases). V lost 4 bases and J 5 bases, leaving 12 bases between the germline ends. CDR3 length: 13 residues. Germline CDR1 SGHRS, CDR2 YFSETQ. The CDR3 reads CASSGGVGTEAFF. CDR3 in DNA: TGCGCCAGCAGCGGAGGGGTGGGGACTGAAGCTTTCTTT.

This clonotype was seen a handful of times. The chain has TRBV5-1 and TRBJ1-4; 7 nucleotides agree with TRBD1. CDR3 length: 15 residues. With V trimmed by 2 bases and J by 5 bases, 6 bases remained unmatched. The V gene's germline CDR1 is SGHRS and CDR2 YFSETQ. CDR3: CASSLPGTANEKLFF. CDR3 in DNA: TGCGCCAGCAGCTTACCCGGGACAGCAAATGAAAAACTGTTTTTT.

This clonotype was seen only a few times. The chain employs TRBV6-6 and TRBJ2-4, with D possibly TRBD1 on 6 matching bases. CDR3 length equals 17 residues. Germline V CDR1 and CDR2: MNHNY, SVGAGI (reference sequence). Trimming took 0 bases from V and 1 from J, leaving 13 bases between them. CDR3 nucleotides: TGTGCCAGCAGTTACTCGGACAGAGGCGGCGCCAAAAACATTCAGTACTTC. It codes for CASSYSDRGGAKNIQYF.

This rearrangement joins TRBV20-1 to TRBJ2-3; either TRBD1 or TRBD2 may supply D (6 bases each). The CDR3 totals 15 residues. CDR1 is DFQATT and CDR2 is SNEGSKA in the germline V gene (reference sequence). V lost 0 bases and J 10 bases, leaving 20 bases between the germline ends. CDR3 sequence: CSARDLLGGPDSQYF. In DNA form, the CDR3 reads TGCAGTGCTAGAGATCTCCTGGGGGGCCCCGATTCGCAGTATTTT.

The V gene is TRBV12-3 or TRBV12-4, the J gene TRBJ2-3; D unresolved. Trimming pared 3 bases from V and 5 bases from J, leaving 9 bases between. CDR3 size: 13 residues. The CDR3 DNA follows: TGTGCCAGCAGTTTCCCTCTAGAAGATACGCAGTATTTT. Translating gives CASSFPLEDTQYF.

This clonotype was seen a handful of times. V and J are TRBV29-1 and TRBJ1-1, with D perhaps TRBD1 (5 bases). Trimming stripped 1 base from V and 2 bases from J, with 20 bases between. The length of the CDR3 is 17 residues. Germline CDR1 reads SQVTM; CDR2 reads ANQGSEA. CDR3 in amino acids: CSVEGRGRTGENTEAFF. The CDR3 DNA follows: TGCAGCGTTGAAGGTCGGGGCAGGACGGGGGAAAACACTGAAGCTTTCTTT.

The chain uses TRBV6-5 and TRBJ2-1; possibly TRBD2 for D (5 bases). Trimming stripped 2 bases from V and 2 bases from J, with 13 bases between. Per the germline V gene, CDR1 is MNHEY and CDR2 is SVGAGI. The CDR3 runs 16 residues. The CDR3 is CASSYLVGSTYNEQFF. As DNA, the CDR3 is TGTGCCAGCAGTTACCTCGTGGGGAGCACCTACAATGAGCAGTTCTTC.

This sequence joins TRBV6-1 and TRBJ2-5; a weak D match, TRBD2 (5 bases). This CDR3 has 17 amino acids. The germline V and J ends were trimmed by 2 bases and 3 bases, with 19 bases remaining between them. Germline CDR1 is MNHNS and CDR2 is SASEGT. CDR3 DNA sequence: TGTGCCAGCAGTGAACACGGGATAGCGAAAGGAAAAGAGACCCAGTACTTC. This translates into CASSEHGIAKGKETQYF.

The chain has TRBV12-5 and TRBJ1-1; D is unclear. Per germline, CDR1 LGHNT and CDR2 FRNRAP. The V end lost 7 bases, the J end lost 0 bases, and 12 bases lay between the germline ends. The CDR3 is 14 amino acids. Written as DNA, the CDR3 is TGTGCTAGTGCTAACGGGTTATTGAACACTGAAGCTTTCTTT. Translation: CASANGLLNTEAFF. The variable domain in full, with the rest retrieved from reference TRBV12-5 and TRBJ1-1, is DARVTQTPRHKVTEMGQEVTMRCQPILGHNTVFWYRQTMMQGLELLAYFRNRAPLDDSGMPKDRFSAEMPDATLATLKIQPSEPRDSAVYFCASANGLLNTEAFFGQGTRLTVV.

The CDR3 spells CASSPGPVGNEQFF. The CDR3 nucleotides read TGTGCCAGCAGCCCGGGGCCTGTGGGGAATGAGCAGTTCTTC. V is TRBV6-1 and J is TRBJ2-1; TRBD1 or TRBD2 may be the D gene (5 bases each). The CDR3 totals 14 residues. V dropped 6 bases and J dropped 7 bases, with 16 bases sitting between them. In germline, CDR1 is MNHNS, CDR2 SASEGT.

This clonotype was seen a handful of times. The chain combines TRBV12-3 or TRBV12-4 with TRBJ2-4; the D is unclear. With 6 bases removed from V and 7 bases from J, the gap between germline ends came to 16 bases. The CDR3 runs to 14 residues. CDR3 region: CASSPDASGNIQYF. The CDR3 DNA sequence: TGTGCCAGCAGCCCTGACGCGAGTGGGAACATTCAGTACTTC.